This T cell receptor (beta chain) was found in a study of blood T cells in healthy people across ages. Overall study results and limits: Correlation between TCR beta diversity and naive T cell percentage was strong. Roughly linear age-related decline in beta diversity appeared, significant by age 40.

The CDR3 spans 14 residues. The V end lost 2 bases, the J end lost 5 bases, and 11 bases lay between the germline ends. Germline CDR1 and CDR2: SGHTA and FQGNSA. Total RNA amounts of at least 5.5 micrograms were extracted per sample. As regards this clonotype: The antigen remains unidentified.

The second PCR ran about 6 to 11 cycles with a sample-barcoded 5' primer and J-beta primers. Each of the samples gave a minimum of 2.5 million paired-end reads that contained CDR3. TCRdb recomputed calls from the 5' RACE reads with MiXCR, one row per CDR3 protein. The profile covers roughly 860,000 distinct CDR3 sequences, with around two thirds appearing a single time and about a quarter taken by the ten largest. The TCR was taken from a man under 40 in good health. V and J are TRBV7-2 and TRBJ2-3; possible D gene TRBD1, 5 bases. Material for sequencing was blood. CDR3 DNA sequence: TGTGCCAGCAGCTTATTCCTAAGGGGAGATACGCAGTATTTT. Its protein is CASSLFLRGDTQYF.